The T cell receptor (beta chain) described here comes from a study of OX40 agonist ivuxolimab in advanced cancers. Unmatched junction bases numbered 0, after V lost 5 bases and J lost 3 bases. The CDR3 spans 12 residues. Germline V gene sequence: CDR1 SQVTM, CDR2 ANQGSEA. Produced via immunoSEQ multiplex PCR; TCRdb's table is partial and in-frame only. The table has nearly 20,000 clones, roughly 80% seen once. The rearrangement uses TRBV29-1 and TRBJ2-2; 7 nucleotides align to TRBD1. The sequenced sample was CD4+ or CD8+ T cells sorted from blood, obtained in a trial of the OX40 agonist ivuxolimab. The sequence was obtained from an adult with an advanced solid tumor such as melanoma, head and neck, liver or kidney cancer. The CDR3 coding sequence is TGCAGCGTTACAGGGGACACCGGGGAGCTGTTTTTT. This translates into CSVTGDTGELFF.